This T cell receptor (beta chain) is drawn from a study of T cell responses to AZD1222 COVID-19 vaccine. The overall study: Some second doses came at about 4 weeks and others at about 12 weeks; these were pooled.

The CDR3 extends over 16 amino acids. V lost 4 bases to trimming and J lost 6 bases; unmatched junction nucleotides: 7. The germline CDR1 and CDR2 sequences are SGHNT and YYREEE (reference sequence). Here immunoSEQ multiplex PCR was the method, and the copy in TCRdb shows in-frame clones only, minus some. There are about 110,000 clones in the sample; about nine tenths occur only once, and about 7.4% lies in the top ten. The clonotype comes from an adult in good health. This specimen consisted of peripheral blood, obtained on day 0 of AZD1222 vaccination. The V gene is TRBV5-4, the J gene TRBJ2-3; the match to TRBD2 covers 14 bases. This CDR3 is CASSPSTSGGADTQYF. The DNA for the CDR3 is TGTGCCAGCAGCCCCTCGACTAGCGGGGGGGCCGATACGCAGTATTTT. The variable domain in full, completed from reference TRBV5-4 and TRBJ2-3, reads ETGVTQSPTHLIKTRGQQVTLRCSSQSGHNTVSWYQQALGQGPQFIFQYYREEENGRGNFPPRFSGLQFPNYSSELNVNALELDDSALYLCASSPSTSGGADTQYFGPGTRLTVL.